The 11 T cell receptor beta chains presented below share a single source sample, sequenced in a study of identical twins. TCRdb reprocessed the 5' RACE reads with MiXCR, giving one entry per CDR3 protein. The sample records some 300,000 distinct CDR3 sequences, approximately 13% being singletons. The same sample was also studied in work on yellow fever vaccine responses in identical twins.

Material for sequencing was CD8+ T cells sorted from blood. The receptor set was obtained from a woman aged 18-29 years in good health.

The chain recombines TRBV4-1 with TRBJ1-1; 7 bases are shared with TRBD1. The CDR3 runs to 14 residues. In germline, CDR1 is MGHRA, CDR2 YSYEKL. V lost 3 bases, J lost 1 base, and 2 bases stayed unmatched. In DNA form, the CDR3 reads TGCGCCAGCAGCCAGGACAGGTGGAACACTGAAGCTTTCTTT. It translates to CASSQDRWNTEAFF.

A few counts support this clonotype. The chain joins TRBV27 to TRBJ2-1; 14 nucleotides line up with TRBD2. The CDR3 consists of 18 residues. After removal of 4 bases from V and 4 bases from J, the junction contained 9 bases not matched to a gene. Per germline, CDR1 MNHEY and CDR2 SMNVEV (reference sequence). CDR3 DNA sequence: TGTGCCAGCAGTTCGCCCGGGACTAGCGGGGGTTTTTACAATGAGCAGTTCTTC. Its translation: CASSSPGTSGGFYNEQFF.

Ten or more counts support this clonotype. The chain recombines TRBV12-3 or TRBV12-4 with TRBJ1-1; TRBD1 might be the D (5 bases). The ends were cut back, 6 bases at V and 10 bases at J, with 12 bases in the middle. The CDR3 covers 11 residues. The CDR3 DNA reads TGTGCCAGCAGCCTCGGCGGGGGAGCTTTCTTT. Translation gives CASSLGGGAFF.

This clonotype has only a few counts. This chain joins TRBV6-1 and TRBJ2-1; 8 nucleotides align to TRBD2. Trimming at V came to 8 bases and at J to 10 bases, leaving 7 bases not matched to a gene. The CDR3 spans 12 residues. Germline loops: CDR1 MNHNS, CDR2 SASEGT. In DNA form, the CDR3 reads TGTGCCAGCTGTGGACTAGCATACGAGCAGTTCTTC. Encoded protein: CASCGLAYEQFF.

V and J are TRBV4-1 and TRBJ2-6, with D unresolved. V lost 0 bases and J 0 bases, leaving 6 bases between the germline ends. Germline CDR1 and CDR2: MGHRA and YSYEKL. The CDR3 runs to 16 residues. For the CDR3, the DNA is TGCGCCAGCAGCCAAGATCCCAACTCTGGGGCCAACGTCCTGACTTTC. This gives the protein CASSQDPNSGANVLTF.

Ten or more counts support this clonotype. The genes are TRBV12-3 or TRBV12-4 and TRBJ1-5, with D hard to call. V shed 8 bases and J shed 5 bases, with 16 bases lying between them. The CDR3 contains 14 residues. CDR3 in amino acids: CASAAEGEHQPQHF. CDR3 sequence (DNA): TGTGCCAGCGCTGCGGAGGGTGAACATCAGCCCCAGCATTTT.

The chain has TRBV6-1 and TRBJ2-3; 12 positions agree with TRBD2. Germline V CDR1 and CDR2: MNHNS, SASEGT. The CDR3 has 16 residues. V dropped 6 bases and J dropped 3; count of bases not matched to a gene: 7. The CDR3 sequence: CASRFASGGETDTQYF. CDR3 bases: TGTGCCAGCAGGTTTGCTAGCGGGGGGGAGACAGATACGCAGTATTTT.

The chain links TRBV20-1 to TRBJ2-7, with a tentative D call TRBD1 (7 bases). This CDR3 contains 13 residues. Germline CDR1 is DFQATT and CDR2 is SNEGSKA (reference sequence). V shed 6 bases and J shed 2 bases, with 14 bases lying between them. CDR3 bases: TGCAGTGCCTCAGGGGGGATCGCCTACGAGCAGTACTTC. As protein: CSASGGIAYEQYF.

This clonotype was counted only a few times. The CDR3 coding sequence is TGTGCCAGCAGTGCGGGGGTTGAGCAGTTCTTC. This codes for CASSAGVEQFF. This chain links TRBV28 with TRBJ2-1; 7 bases match TRBD2. V was pared by 5 bases and J by 9 bases, with 1 base of the junction left unmatched. The CDR3 has 11 amino acids. The V gene's germline CDR1 is MDHEN and CDR2 SYDVKM.

This clonotype was counted ten times or more. The rearrangement joins TRBV7-6 to TRBJ2-1; D might be TRBD1 (5 bases). The CDR3 length is 16 residues. The V end lost 4 bases, the J end lost 2 bases, and 15 bases lay between the germline ends. The germline V gene has CDR1 SGHVS and CDR2 FNYEAQ. The chain's CDR3 is CASSSYTGSPYNEQFF. The CDR3, as DNA: TGTGCCAGCAGCTCTTATACAGGTAGTCCCTACAATGAGCAGTTCTTC.

The chain links TRBV6-1 to TRBJ2-1, with 12 bases aligning to TRBD2. V lost 6 bases and J lost 8; bases outside the gene matches: 11. Germline-derived CDR1 and CDR2 are MNHNS and SASEGT. CDR3 length: 16 amino acids. The CDR3 is CASSRRLAGDLDEQFF. The CDR3 DNA follows: TGTGCCAGCAGCCGAAGACTAGCGGGAGACCTGGATGAGCAGTTCTTC.